This T cell receptor beta chain was captured in a study of T cells in localized non-small cell lung cancer. There are 14 residues in the CDR3. Germline V gene lookup returns CDR1 MNHEY and CDR2 SVGAGI. Trimming took off 7 bases at V and 0 bases at J, with 10 bases between the two ends. Comments on this clone: No antigen is known for it.

Study results and caveats: For the top 100 tumor clones, a median around 61 also appeared in adjacent lung. Heterogeneity stays possible, as sequencing covered only one tumor region. Elevated blood T cell density was associated with longer overall survival. Clonality of T cells reached its maximum in uninvolved adjacent lung, surpassing tumor.

The table came from immunoSEQ multiplex PCR; TCRdb's copy has only in-frame clones and leaves some out. Among 45,000 to 55,000 clones, 70% to 80% were seen once, and the ten largest hold 17%. The sample consisted of peripheral blood, taken before any cancer treatment. The chain carries TRBV6-5 and TRBJ2-1; D gene ambiguous. The TCR was taken from a man aged 40 to 70 with stage I squamous cell lung carcinoma. The CDR3 here is CASTYSSSYNEQFF. DNA for the CDR3: TGTGCCAGCACCTACTCGAGCTCCTACAATGAGCAGTTCTTC.